This T cell receptor (beta chain) was profiled in a study of CD8+ T cells in alopecia areata. Study information: The protocol delivered tofacitinib for 6 to 18 months, then withdrew it for 6 months. Study-wide results and limits: Just one nonresponder means the tie between baseline CD8+ expansion and response stays uncertain. Greater clonality was observed in lesional scalp samples, especially alopecia totalis/universalis, versus normal scalp.

This clone was counted between two and nine times. Its target is unknown. RNA extraction and reverse transcription yielded cDNA as sequencing template. Measured with immunoSEQ multiplex PCR; TCRdb has only the in-frame clones, and not every one. This sample yields about 180,000 clones, of which 50% to 75% are seen a single time; roughly 17% belongs to the top ten. Treatment in this sample: oral pan-JAK inhibitor, 5-10 mg twice daily. The CDR3 is made up of 13 amino acids. Germline assignment: CDR1 SGHTA and CDR2 FQGNSA. The J segment lost 4 bases and the V segment lost 5 bases, leaving 4 bases of the junction unmatched.

This clonotype was sampled from a human donor with alopecia areata. The source was CD4+ T cells sorted from blood, collected at approximately week 60, from a patient treated with tofacitinib. The chain carries TRBV7-2 and TRBJ1-2; 7 nucleotides align to TRBD1. The CDR3 sequence is CASSPRTGYGYTF. The CDR3 DNA reads as TGTGCCAGCAGCCCGCGGACAGGCTATGGCTACACCTTC.